This T cell receptor beta chain was documented in a study of technical replicates of blood from several donors. Germline-derived CDR1 and CDR2 are LNHDA and SQIVND (reference sequence). This CDR3 is built from 17 residues. Trimming left V 3 bases short and J 7 bases short, with 25 bases between. Only in-frame clones appear in the TCRdb table, and some are missing; sequencing was by immunoSEQ multiplex PCR. Of about 75,000 clones in the sample, approximately 97% were seen once. This sequence was found in a human donor in good health. The sequencing input was T cells isolated from PBMCs. The rearrangement links TRBV19 to TRBJ2-7; possible D gene TRBD1, 6 bases. CDR3: CASSIGDGQFRVYEQYF. CDR3 DNA: TGTGCCAGTAGTATTGGGGACGGACAGTTCAGGGTGTATGAGCAGTACTTC.